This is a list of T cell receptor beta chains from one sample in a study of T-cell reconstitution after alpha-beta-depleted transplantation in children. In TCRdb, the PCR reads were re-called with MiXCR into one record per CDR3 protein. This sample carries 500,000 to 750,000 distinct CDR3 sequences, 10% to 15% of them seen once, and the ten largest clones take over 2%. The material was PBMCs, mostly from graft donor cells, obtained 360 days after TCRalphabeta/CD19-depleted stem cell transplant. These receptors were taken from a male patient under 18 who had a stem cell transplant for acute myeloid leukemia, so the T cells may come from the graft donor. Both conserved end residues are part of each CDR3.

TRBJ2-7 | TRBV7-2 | CASSLDYASLAGDSF
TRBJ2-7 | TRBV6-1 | CASSDPGPMAGGEQYF
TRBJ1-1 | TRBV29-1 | CSADSNTEAFF
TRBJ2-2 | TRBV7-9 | CASSFSTTTGELFF
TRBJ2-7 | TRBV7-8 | CASSLGDGGANLYEQYF
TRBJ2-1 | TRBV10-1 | CASSEGTAGGPNEQFF
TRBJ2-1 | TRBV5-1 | CASSPPPLTTYNEQFF
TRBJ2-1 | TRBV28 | CASRDRGLGDEQFF
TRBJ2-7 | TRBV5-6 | CASSLGLAGFRQYF
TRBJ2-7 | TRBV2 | CASRRTGPSMKQYF
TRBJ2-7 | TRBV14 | CASSRRSRTVSYEQYF
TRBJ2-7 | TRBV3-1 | CASSLSFRGRQSSYEQYF
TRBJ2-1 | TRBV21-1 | CASSKGTSGRLDEQFF
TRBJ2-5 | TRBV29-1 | CSVGLEDWETQYF
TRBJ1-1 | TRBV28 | CASSFRPTMNTEAFF
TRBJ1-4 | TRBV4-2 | CASSQVNGEKLFF
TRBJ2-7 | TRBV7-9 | CASSLQIGADEQYF
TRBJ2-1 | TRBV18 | CASSLPGLTYNEQFF
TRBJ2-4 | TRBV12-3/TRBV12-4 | CASRYSAGTGENIQYF
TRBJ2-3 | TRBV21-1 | CASSSRGGPLRTDTQYF
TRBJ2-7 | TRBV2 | CASWRFILTERQALFYEQYF
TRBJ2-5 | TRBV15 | CATSRDFVGGRSETQYF
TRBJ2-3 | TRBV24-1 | CGTSDYSYRLAGGSDTDTQYF
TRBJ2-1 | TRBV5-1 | CASSLPTPMGRKFYNEQFF
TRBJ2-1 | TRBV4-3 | CASSQDGGRAQNEQFF